Shown below are 26 T cell receptor beta chains from a single sample sequenced in a study of blood T cell repertoires in COVID-19. Generated by immunoSEQ multiplex PCR, the TCRdb table keeps only in-frame clones and is missing some. The sample yields some 330,000 clones, approximately 90% seen once. The specimen sequenced was PBMCs or T cells enriched from blood (not recorded which). The origin of the receptors is a man in his thirties or forties who had recovered from COVID-19.

The chain employs TRBV27 and TRBJ2-7, with 10 bases matching TRBD1. Germline V gives CDR1 MNHEY, CDR2 SMNVEV (reference sequence). After removal of 5 bases from V and 2 bases from J, the junction contained 9 bases not matched to a gene. The CDR3 runs 16 residues. CDR3 residues: CASSGAPGTGAYEQYF. The CDR3, as DNA: TGTGCCAGCAGTGGGGCCCCCGGGACAGGGGCCTACGAGCAGTACTTC.

V usage is TRBV7-9 and J usage is TRBJ2-3, with 10 bases lining up with TRBD2. The germline CDR1 and CDR2 sequences are SEHNR and FQNEAQ (reference sequence). V shed 1 base and J 4 bases; nucleotides not matched to a gene: 8. The CDR3 sequence is 17 residues long. CDR3 loop: CASSLGRASGSSDTQYF. CDR3 nucleotides: TGTGCCAGCAGCTTAGGGAGGGCTAGCGGGAGCTCAGATACGCAGTATTTT.

V and J are TRBV7-8 and TRBJ2-1; 7 positions agree with TRBD1. Germline CDR1 and CDR2: SGHVS and FQNEAQ. This CDR3 contains 16 residues. V lost 0 bases, J lost 7 bases, and 9 bases stayed unmatched. CDR3 nucleotides: TGTGCCAGCAGCTTAGCGGGCAGGGGGAACCTTAATGAGCAGTTCTTC. Translating gives CASSLAGRGNLNEQFF.

The V gene is TRBV19, the J gene TRBJ2-1; 9 bases map to TRBD2. Trimming removed 4 bases from V and 2 bases from J; junction bases left unmatched: 3. Germline CDR1 LNHDA, CDR2 SQIVND (reference sequence). The CDR3 is made up of 15 amino acids. The CDR3 DNA sequence: TGTGCCAGTAGTAAGTTAGCGGGGGCCTACAATGAGCAGTTCTTC. It specifies CASSKLAGAYNEQFF.

The chain combines TRBV10-3 with TRBJ2-5; tentatively, D is TRBD1 (6 bases). Germline V CDR1 and CDR2: ENHRY, SYGVKD. V was clipped by 8 bases and J by 3 bases, with 7 bases between them. This CDR3 is built from 11 residues. The CDR3 DNA reads TGTGCCATCGCAGGGGAAGAGACCCAGTACTTC. Translation gives CAIAGEETQYF.

This clone was picked up many times. The rearrangement links TRBV29-1 to TRBJ2-2; 11 bases are shared with TRBD1. The germline V gene has CDR1 SQVTM and CDR2 ANQGSEA. The CDR3 sequence is 14 residues long. The V and J ends lost 5 bases and 5 bases, in that order; junction bases with no gene match: 4. This chain's CDR3 is CSVRTGGDTGELFF. Here the CDR3 DNA reads TGCAGCGTTCGGACAGGGGGCGATACCGGGGAGCTGTTTTTT.

On this clone itself: The germline gene is not matched at one end of the junction; a read error may be the cause. This rearrangement joins TRBV3-1 (or the pseudogene TRBV3-2) to TRBJ2-7; 8 bases fit TRBD2. This CDR3 has 16 amino acids. Germline CDR1 LGHDT, CDR2 YNNKEL (reference sequence). The CDR3 reads CASSQRSAGASNEQYF. CDR3 in DNA: TGTGCCAGCAGCCAAAGATCAGCGGGAGCCTCCAACGAGCAGTACTTC.

As regards this clone: One end of the junction varies from germline; a read error may be responsible. This rearrangement joins TRBV27 to TRBJ1-4; 7 positions match TRBD1. Germline V gene lookup returns CDR1 MNHEY and CDR2 SMNVEV (reference sequence). CDR3 length: 17 amino acids. The CDR3 protein is CASTLTGEDLLTEKLFF. For the CDR3, the DNA is TGTGCCAGCACTTTAACAGGGGAAGACCTGCTTACGGAAAAACTGTTTTTT. The whole variable domain, remainder taken from reference TRBV27 and TRBJ1-4, is EAQVTQNPRYLITVTGKKLTVTCSQNMNHEYMSWYRQDPGLGLRQIYYSMNVEVTDKGDVPEGYKVSRKEKRNFPLILESPSPNQTSLYFCASTLTGEDLLTEKLFFGSGTQLSVL.

This sequence joins TRBV4-2 and TRBJ1-2, with unresolved D. The V gene lost 4 bases and the J gene lost 2 bases, with 14 bases spanning the gap. Per germline, CDR1 LGHNA and CDR2 YNFKEQ. The CDR3 loop spans 15 amino acids. CDR3 loop: CASSRDFDKNYGYTF. DNA of the CDR3: TGTGCCAGCAGCCGAGATTTCGACAAGAACTATGGCTACACCTTC.

The V and J genes are TRBV11-3 and TRBJ2-2; D gene unclear. The V gene lost 3 bases and the J gene lost 0 bases, with 8 bases spanning the gap. The germline V gene has CDR1 SGHNT and CDR2 YENEEA. The CDR3 is 15 amino acids. The CDR3 loop reads CASSFAVANTGELFF. CDR3 DNA: TGTGCCAGCAGCTTCGCAGTTGCGAACACCGGGGAGCTGTTTTTT.

A single count supports this clone. This chain uses TRBV12-5 with TRBJ1-2, with 11 nucleotides matching TRBD1. Unmatched junction bases numbered 14, after V lost 0 bases and J lost 2 bases. Germline CDR1 LGHNT, CDR2 FRNRAP. The CDR3 extends over 20 amino acids. The CDR3 coding sequence is TGTGCTAGTGGTTTGGTACCGACGGGGACAGGGGGTCCCCCGAACTATGGCTACACCTTC. It is translated as CASGLVPTGTGGPPNYGYTF.

V usage is TRBV21-1 and J usage is TRBJ2-7; no DNA check was done on the table's D call, TRBD2. TRBV21-1 constitutes a pseudogene. This CDR3 is built from 15 residues. The CDR3 nucleotides are TGTGCCAGCAGCAATACCAGCGGGGGAAGGCACGAGCAGTACTTC. Translating gives CASSNTSGGRHEQYF.

The V call is TRBV10-1, the J call TRBJ2-3; 7 bases fit TRBD2. The germline V gene encodes CDR1 WNHNN and CDR2 SYGVQD (reference sequence). The CDR3 is 15 residues long. V lost 1 base, J lost 0 bases, and 1 base stayed unmatched. The CDR3 sequence: CASSEWRGSTDTQYF. CDR3 nucleotide sequence: TGCGCCAGCAGTGAGTGGCGGGGGAGCACAGATACGCAGTATTTT.

The V call is TRBV2, the J call TRBJ1-6, with 8 bases aligning to TRBD1. The V and J ends lost 7 bases and 8 bases, in that order; junction bases with no gene match: 7. This CDR3 contains 14 residues. The germline gives CDR1 SNHLY, CDR2 FYNNEI. The CDR3, as DNA: TGTGCCAGCACCCGGACAGGGAGGGATTCACCCCTCCACTTT. Protein product: CASTRTGRDSPLHF.

This chain's CDR3 is CASSKPGLAPADTQYF. The CDR3 DNA is TGTGCCAGCAGCAAACCGGGACTAGCCCCCGCAGATACGCAGTATTTT. This chain links TRBV7-2 with TRBJ2-3; 9 positions agree with TRBD2. The CDR3 is made up of 16 amino acids. With 5 bases clipped from V and 4 bases from J, the junction kept 10 bases outside the gene matches. Looked up from germline, CDR1 is SGHTA and CDR2 is FQGNSA.

The genes are TRBV11-2 and TRBJ2-1; no clear D gene. Germline V gene data show CDR1 as SGHAT and CDR2 as FQNNGV. CDR3 length: 13 residues. V shed 1 base and J shed 5 bases, with 6 bases lying between them. CDR3 in amino acids: CASSLGGDNEQFF. Here the CDR3 DNA reads TGTGCCAGCAGCTTAGGCGGTGACAATGAGCAGTTCTTC. Looking up the rest from reference TRBV11-2 and TRBJ2-1 gives the full variable domain: EAGVAQSPRYKIIEKRQSVAFWCNPISGHATLYWYQQILGQGPKLLIQFQNNGVVDDSQLPKDRFSAERLKGVDSTLKIQPAKLEDSAVYLCASSLGGDNEQFFGPGTRLTVL.

The chain has TRBV5-1 and TRBJ2-1, with TRBD1 matching over 8 bases. This CDR3 is built from 20 residues. Germline lookup yields CDR1 SGHRS and CDR2 YFSETQ. Trimming at V came to 2 bases and at J to 5 bases, leaving 21 bases not matched to a gene. CDR3: CASSFPGGASMIHTDNEQFF. The CDR3 nucleotides are TGCGCCAGCAGCTTCCCAGGGGGCGCCTCCATGATCCATACGGACAATGAGCAGTTCTTC.

This chain connects TRBV28 to TRBJ1-4; a possible D gene is TRBD1 (6 bases). The V end was cut by 7 bases, the J end by 7 bases, with 13 bases between. Germline V gene lookup returns CDR1 MDHEN and CDR2 SYDVKM. The CDR3 extends over 13 amino acids. CDR3: CASTAGDFEKLFF. The CDR3 coding sequence is TGTGCCAGCACGGCAGGGGATTTTGAAAAACTGTTTTTT.

This clone appeared a single time. This chain connects TRBV14 to TRBJ1-1; 7 bases are shared with TRBD1. Losses at the gene ends were 1 base for V and 0 bases for J; bases not matched to a gene: 8. This CDR3 comprises 17 residues. The germline CDR1 and CDR2 sequences are SGHDN and FVKESK. The chain's CDR3 is CASSQGGTEYLNTEAFF. CDR3 DNA sequence: TGTGCCAGCAGCCAAGGGGGGACAGAATACCTGAACACTGAAGCTTTCTTT.

V is TRBV6-5 and J is TRBJ1-4; D might be TRBD1 (6 bases). Trimming took off 7 bases at V and 3 bases at J, with 15 bases between the two ends. Germline lookup yields CDR1 MNHEY and CDR2 SVGAGI. This CDR3 has 15 residues. Here the CDR3 reads CASKITGGPNEKLFF. Here the CDR3 DNA reads TGTGCCAGCAAAATCACCGGGGGGCCTAATGAAAAACTGTTTTTT.

The gene calls are TRBV28 and TRBJ2-7; the match to TRBD1 covers 8 bases. The germline V gene has CDR1 MDHEN and CDR2 SYDVKM. CDR3 length equals 14 residues. Unmatched junction bases numbered 10, after V lost 5 bases and J lost 7 bases. CDR3 in amino acids: CASSLGTGGREQYF. The CDR3 DNA is TGTGCCAGCAGTCTTGGGACAGGCGGTCGGGAGCAGTACTTC.

The rearrangement joins TRBV2 to TRBJ2-5; D may be TRBD2 (6 bases). Germline V CDR1 and CDR2: SNHLY, FYNNEI. There are 14 residues in the CDR3. V was trimmed by 2 bases and J by 5 bases, leaving 12 bases between them. This CDR3 reads CASSEREKWETQYF. The DNA for the CDR3 is TGTGCCAGCAGTGAACGGGAGAAGTGGGAGACCCAGTACTTC.

The chain employs TRBV19 and TRBJ1-5, with 12 nucleotides matching TRBD1. Germline CDR1 reads LNHDA; CDR2 reads SQIVND (reference sequence). Unmatched junction bases numbered 2, after V lost 2 bases and J lost 3 bases. The CDR3 runs to 16 residues. CDR3: CASSIRDRGHNQPQHF. The CDR3 DNA reads TGTGCCAGTAGTATACGGGACAGGGGGCACAATCAGCCCCAGCATTTT. The variable domain in full, completed from reference TRBV19 and TRBJ1-5, reads DGGITQSPKYLFRKEGQNVTLSCEQNLNHDAMYWYRQDPGQGLRLIYYSQIVNDFQKGDIAEGYSVSREKKESFPLTVTSAQKNPTAFYLCASSIRDRGHNQPQHFGDGTRLSIL.

The chain couples TRBV18 to TRBJ2-7; D not certain. Trimming left V 2 bases short and J 0 bases short, with 8 bases between. The CDR3 is 14 amino acids. The germline gives CDR1 KGHSH, CDR2 LQKENI. CDR3 sequence (DNA): TGTGCCAGCTCACCAATACAGACCTCCTACGAGCAGTACTTC. This encodes CASSPIQTSYEQYF.

This chain's CDR3 is CAWSVHGAMNTEAFF. The CDR3 DNA sequence: TGTGCCTGGAGTGTACATGGGGCGATGAACACTGAAGCTTTCTTT. The rearrangement uses TRBV30 and TRBJ1-1, with a tentative D call TRBD1 (5 bases). V shed 0 bases and J shed 0 bases, with 11 bases lying between them. Germline CDR1 and CDR2: GTSNPN and SVGIG (reference sequence). CDR3 length: 15 amino acids.

This clone was observed once. The chain uses TRBV27 and TRBJ1-1, with TRBD1 identical over 7 bases. Looked up from germline, CDR1 is MNHEY and CDR2 is SMNVEV (reference sequence). The CDR3 length is 15 residues. Trimming removed 3 bases from V and 5 bases from J; junction bases left unmatched: 9. Here the CDR3 DNA reads TGTGCCAGCAGTTTGGAGGGGGCTATGAGAACTGAAGCTTTCTTT. Its protein is CASSLEGAMRTEAFF.